The present T cell receptor (beta chain) was sequenced within a study of response to subunit inactivated influenza vaccine. The table lists this clonotype with a few counts. TCRdb independently ran MiXCR on the RT-PCR reads; one entry per CDR3 protein. Of 150,000 to 200,000 distinct CDR3 sequences listed, 10% to 15% are singletons. This CDR3 contains 11 residues. From germline, CDR1 is SQVTM and CDR2 ANQGSEA. V was clipped by 7 bases and J by 5 bases, with 11 bases between them. These records were also assigned to another study, of T cells expressing NK-cell markers. Per that study: TCR beta libraries carry UMIs added by 5'RACE template switching. It was still unclear whether expanded NKG2C+ T cell clones were HCMV specific.

The clonotype comes from a man aged 45 to 65 who received an inactivated influenza vaccine. The material was CD8+ T cells sorted from PBMCs, obtained about 13 days after vaccination. The rearrangement links TRBV29-1 to TRBJ1-1; D is ambiguous. CDR3 nucleotides: TGCAGCGCCACCAGCGGGACTGAAGCTTTCTTT. This codes for CSATSGTEAFF.